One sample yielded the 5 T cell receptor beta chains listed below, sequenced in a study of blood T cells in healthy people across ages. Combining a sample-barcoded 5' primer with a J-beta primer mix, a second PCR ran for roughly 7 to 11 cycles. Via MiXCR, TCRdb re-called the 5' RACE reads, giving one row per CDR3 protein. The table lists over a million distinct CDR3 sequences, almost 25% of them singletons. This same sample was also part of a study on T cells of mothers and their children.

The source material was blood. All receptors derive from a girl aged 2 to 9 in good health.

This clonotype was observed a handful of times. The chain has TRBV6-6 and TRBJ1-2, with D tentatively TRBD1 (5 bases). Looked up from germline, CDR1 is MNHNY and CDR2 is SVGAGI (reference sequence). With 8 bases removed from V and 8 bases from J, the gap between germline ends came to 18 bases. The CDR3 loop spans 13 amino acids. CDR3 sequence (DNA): TGTGCCAGCTATCCCACCCTGAGGGACGGCTACACCTTC. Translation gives CASYPTLRDGYTF.

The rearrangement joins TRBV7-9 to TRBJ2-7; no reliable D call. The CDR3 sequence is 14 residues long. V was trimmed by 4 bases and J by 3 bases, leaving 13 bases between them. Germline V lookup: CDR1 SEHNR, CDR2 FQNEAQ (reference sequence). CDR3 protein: CASSSYELSYEQYF. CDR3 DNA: TGTGCCAGCAGCTCTTATGAACTGAGCTACGAGCAGTACTTC.

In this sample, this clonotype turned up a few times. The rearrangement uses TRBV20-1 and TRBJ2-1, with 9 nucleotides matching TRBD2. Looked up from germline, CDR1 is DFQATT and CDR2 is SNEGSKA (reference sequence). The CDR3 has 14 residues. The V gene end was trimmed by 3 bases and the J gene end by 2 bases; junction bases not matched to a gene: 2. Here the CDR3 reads CSASGGRAYNEQFF. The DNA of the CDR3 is TGCAGTGCTAGTGGCGGGAGGGCCTACAATGAGCAGTTCTTC.

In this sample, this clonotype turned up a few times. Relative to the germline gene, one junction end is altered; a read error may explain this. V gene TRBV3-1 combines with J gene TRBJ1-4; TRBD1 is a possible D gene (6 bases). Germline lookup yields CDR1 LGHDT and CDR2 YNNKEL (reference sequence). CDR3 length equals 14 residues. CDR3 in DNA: TGTGCCAGCACCCGACCAGGGGAGAATGAAAAACTGGTTTTT. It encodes CASTRPGENEKLVF.

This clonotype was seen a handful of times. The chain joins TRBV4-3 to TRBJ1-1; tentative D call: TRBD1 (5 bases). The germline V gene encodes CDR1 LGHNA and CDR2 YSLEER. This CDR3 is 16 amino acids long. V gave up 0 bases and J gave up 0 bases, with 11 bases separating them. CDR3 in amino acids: CASSQDPQGLNTEAFF. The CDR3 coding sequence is TGCGCCAGCAGCCAAGATCCTCAGGGTCTGAACACTGAAGCTTTCTTT.